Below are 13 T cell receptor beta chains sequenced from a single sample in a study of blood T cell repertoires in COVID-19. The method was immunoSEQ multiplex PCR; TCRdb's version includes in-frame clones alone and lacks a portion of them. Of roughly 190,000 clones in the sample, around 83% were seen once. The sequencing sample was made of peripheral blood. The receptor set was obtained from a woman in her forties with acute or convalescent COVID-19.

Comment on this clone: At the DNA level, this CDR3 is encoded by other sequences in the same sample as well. CDR3 nucleotide sequence: TGTGCCAGTAGTATAGGAGGCTTGAACACTGAAGCTTTCTTT. Translated: CASSIGGLNTEAFF. The chain couples TRBV19 to TRBJ1-1; D uncertain. CDR1 is LNHDA and CDR2 is SQIVND in the germline V gene (reference sequence). The CDR3 sequence is 14 residues long. The V and J ends lost 1 base and 0 bases respectively, with 6 bases between them.

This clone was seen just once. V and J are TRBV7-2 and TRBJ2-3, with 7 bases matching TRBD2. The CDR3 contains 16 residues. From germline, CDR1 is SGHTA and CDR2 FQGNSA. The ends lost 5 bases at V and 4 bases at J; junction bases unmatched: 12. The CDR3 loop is CASSPTSPTGADTQYF. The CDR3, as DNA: TGTGCCAGCAGCCCGACTAGCCCAACGGGGGCAGATACGCAGTATTTT.

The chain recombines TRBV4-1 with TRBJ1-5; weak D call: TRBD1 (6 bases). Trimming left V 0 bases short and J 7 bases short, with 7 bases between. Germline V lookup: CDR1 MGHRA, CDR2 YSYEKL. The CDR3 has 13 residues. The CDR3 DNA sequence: TGCGCCAGCAGCCAAGATGGGGGCCAGCCCCAGCATTTT. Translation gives CASSQDGGQPQHF.

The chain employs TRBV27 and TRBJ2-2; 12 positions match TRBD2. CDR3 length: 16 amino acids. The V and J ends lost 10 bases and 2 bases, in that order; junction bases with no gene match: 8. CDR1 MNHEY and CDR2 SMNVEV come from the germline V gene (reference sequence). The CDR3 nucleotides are TGTGCCACCACCCCTAGCGGGAGGGCCAACACCGGGGAGCTGTTTTTT. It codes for CATTPSGRANTGELFF.

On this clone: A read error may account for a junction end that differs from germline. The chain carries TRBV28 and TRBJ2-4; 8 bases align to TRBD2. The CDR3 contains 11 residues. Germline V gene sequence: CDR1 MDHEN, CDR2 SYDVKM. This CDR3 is CASGTGTRGSF. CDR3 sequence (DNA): TGTGCCAGCGGAACAGGGACTAGAGGGTCCTTC.

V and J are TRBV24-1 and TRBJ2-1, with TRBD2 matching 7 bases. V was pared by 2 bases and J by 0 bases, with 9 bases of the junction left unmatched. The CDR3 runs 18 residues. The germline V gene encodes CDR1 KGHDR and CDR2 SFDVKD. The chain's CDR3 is CATSDSTTSLSSYNEQFF. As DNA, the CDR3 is TGTGCCACCAGTGATTCTACGACTAGCCTGAGCTCCTACAATGAGCAGTTCTTC.

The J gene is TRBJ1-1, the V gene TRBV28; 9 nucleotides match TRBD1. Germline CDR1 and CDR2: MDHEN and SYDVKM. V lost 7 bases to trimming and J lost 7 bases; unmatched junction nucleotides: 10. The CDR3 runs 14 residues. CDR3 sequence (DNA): TGTGCCAGCAAAATCACAGGGGGCGTTGGTGAAGCTTTCTTT. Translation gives CASKITGGVGEAFF.

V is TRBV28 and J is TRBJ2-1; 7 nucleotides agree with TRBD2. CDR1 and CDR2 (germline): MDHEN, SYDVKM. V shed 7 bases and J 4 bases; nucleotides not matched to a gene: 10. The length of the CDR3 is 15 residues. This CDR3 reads CASNSAGIEYNEQFF. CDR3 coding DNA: TGTGCCAGCAATTCAGCGGGGATAGAATACAATGAGCAGTTCTTC.

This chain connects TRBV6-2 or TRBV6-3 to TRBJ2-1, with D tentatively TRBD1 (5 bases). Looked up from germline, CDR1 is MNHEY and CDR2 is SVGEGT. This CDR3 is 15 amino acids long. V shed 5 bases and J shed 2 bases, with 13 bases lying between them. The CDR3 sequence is CASSETEAPYNEQFF. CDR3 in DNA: TGTGCCAGCAGTGAGACAGAGGCGCCCTACAATGAGCAGTTCTTC.

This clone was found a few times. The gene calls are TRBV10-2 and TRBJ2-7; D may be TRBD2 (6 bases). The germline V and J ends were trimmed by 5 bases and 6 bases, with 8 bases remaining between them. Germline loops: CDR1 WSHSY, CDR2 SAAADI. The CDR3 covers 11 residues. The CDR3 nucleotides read TGCGCCAGCAGTCGGGGGAGCGAGCAGTACTTC. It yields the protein CASSRGSEQYF.

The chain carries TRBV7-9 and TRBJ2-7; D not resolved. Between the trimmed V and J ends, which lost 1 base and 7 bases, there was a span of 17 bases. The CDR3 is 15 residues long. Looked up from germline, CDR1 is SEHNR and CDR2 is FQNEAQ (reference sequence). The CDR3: CASSLVVTATREQYF. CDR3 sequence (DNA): TGTGCCAGCAGCTTAGTAGTAACAGCTACACGGGAGCAGTACTTC.

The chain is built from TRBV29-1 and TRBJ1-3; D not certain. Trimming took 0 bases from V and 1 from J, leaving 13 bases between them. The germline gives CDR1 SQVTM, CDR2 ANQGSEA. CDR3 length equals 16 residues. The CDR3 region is CSVEDREVLSGNTIYF. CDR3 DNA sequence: TGCAGCGTTGAAGATCGCGAGGTACTATCTGGAAACACCATATATTTT.

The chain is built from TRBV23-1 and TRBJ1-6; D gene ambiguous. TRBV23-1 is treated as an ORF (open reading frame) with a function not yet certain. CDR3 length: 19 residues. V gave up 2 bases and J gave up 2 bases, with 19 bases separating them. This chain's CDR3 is CASSQSLGICIAYNSPLHF. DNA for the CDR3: TGCGCCAGCAGTCAAAGTCTAGGTATCTGTATCGCCTATAATTCACCCCTCCACTTT.